Listed below are T cell receptor beta chains from one sample, sequenced in a study of blood T cell repertoires in COVID-19. TCRdb's copy holds only in-frame clones and misses some; the assay was immunoSEQ multiplex PCR. The top ten clones hold more than 9% of a sample with some 310,000 clones, nearly 90% of them seen once. Sequencing used PBMCs or T cells enriched from blood (not recorded which). The receptors come from a woman younger than 45 who had recovered from COVID-19. The CDR3 runs from the conserved cysteine through the conserved F or W. Fields, in order: V gene, J gene, clone size, D gene, CDR3 protein, CDR3 DNA. The D gene is left open where the match is weak. The size of a clone is reported for some rows only, either as once, few or many, or as a class for expanded clones.

V gene: TRBV5-6; J gene: TRBJ2-5; clone size: .; D gene: TRBD2; CDR3 protein: CASSLGLAAQETQYF; CDR3 DNA: TGTGCCAGCAGCTTGGGACTAGCGGCCCAAGAGACCCAGTACTTC
V gene: TRBV11-2; J gene: TRBJ1-1; clone size: .; D gene: .; CDR3 protein: CASSLGRGAFF; CDR3 DNA: TGTGCCAGCAGCTTAGGCAGGGGTGCTTTCTTT
V gene: TRBV30; J gene: TRBJ2-7; clone size: .; D gene: .; CDR3 protein: CAWSGPTGYEQYF; CDR3 DNA: TGTGCCTGGAGTGGTCCCACAGGGTACGAGCAGTACTTC
V gene: TRBV27; J gene: TRBJ1-4; clone size: .; D gene: .; CDR3 protein: CASSLPPGGKLFF; CDR3 DNA: TGTGCCAGCAGTTTACCACCGGGGGGAAAACTGTTTTTT
V gene: TRBV19; J gene: TRBJ1-1; clone size: .; D gene: .; CDR3 protein: CASSGRGVQVNTEAFF; CDR3 DNA: TGTGCCAGTAGTGGAAGGGGTGTACAAGTGAACACTGAAGCTTTCTTT
V gene: TRBV10-3; J gene: TRBJ1-5; clone size: .; D gene: .; CDR3 protein: CAISDRGMQPQHF; CDR3 DNA: TGTGCCATCAGTGACCGGGGTATGCAGCCCCAGCATTTT
V gene: TRBV18; J gene: TRBJ1-2; clone size: .; D gene: .; CDR3 protein: CASSPVEGADGYTF; CDR3 DNA: TGTGCCAGCTCCCCAGTCGAGGGAGCCGATGGCTACACCTTC
V gene: TRBV6-7; J gene: TRBJ2-2; clone size: .; D gene: .; CDR3 protein: CASSYWCRGSTGELFF; CDR3 DNA: TGTGCCAGCAGTTACTGGTGCAGGGGAAGCACCGGGGAGCTGTTTTTT
V gene: TRBV24-1; J gene: TRBJ2-7; clone size: .; D gene: TRBD1; CDR3 protein: CATSDGTAYEQYF; CDR3 DNA: TGTGCCACCAGTGATGGGACAGCCTACGAGCAGTACTTC
V gene: TRBV7-9; J gene: TRBJ1-2; clone size: .; D gene: .; CDR3 protein: CASSYPLAGGYTF; CDR3 DNA: TGTGCCAGCAGCTACCCCTTGGCGGGCGGCTACACCTTC
V gene: TRBV7-2; J gene: TRBJ2-1; clone size: .; D gene: TRBD2; CDR3 protein: CASSLGSRASGRNEQFF; CDR3 DNA: TGTGCCAGCAGCTTAGGGTCGAGGGCTAGCGGGAGGAATGAGCAGTTCTTC
V gene: TRBV7-2; J gene: TRBJ1-1; clone size: .; D gene: .; CDR3 protein: CASSAVLQGSAFF; CDR3 DNA: TGTGCCAGCAGCGCCGTTTTACAGGGATCAGCTTTCTTT
V gene: TRBV27; J gene: TRBJ2-2; clone size: .; D gene: TRBD1; CDR3 protein: CASSFDRAPDTGELFF; CDR3 DNA: TGTGCCAGCAGTTTCGACAGGGCACCCGACACCGGGGAGCTGTTTTTT
V gene: TRBV4-1; J gene: TRBJ2-1; clone size: .; D gene: .; CDR3 protein: CASSQYGLGPNEQFF; CDR3 DNA: TGCGCCAGCAGCCAGTACGGACTGGGCCCCAATGAGCAGTTCTTC
V gene: TRBV29-1; J gene: TRBJ1-1; clone size: .; D gene: TRBD1; CDR3 protein: CSVAWGQRGRRSSEAFF; CDR3 DNA: TGCAGCGTTGCTTGGGGGCAGAGGGGGCGCCGATCGAGTGAAGCTTTCTTT
V gene: TRBV5-5; J gene: TRBJ2-2; clone size: .; D gene: TRBD1; CDR3 protein: CASSPGRTGATGELFF; CDR3 DNA: TGTGCCAGCAGCCCGGGGAGGACAGGGGCCACCGGGGAGCTGTTTTTT
V gene: TRBV2; J gene: TRBJ2-3; clone size: .; D gene: .; CDR3 protein: CASSEVAWRNTDTQYF; CDR3 DNA: TGTGCCAGCAGTGAAGTAGCGTGGAGGAATACAGATACGCAGTATTTT
V gene: TRBV6-2/TRBV6-3; J gene: TRBJ2-3; clone size: .; D gene: TRBD1; CDR3 protein: CASSAWTGPDTQYF; CDR3 DNA: TGTGCCAGCAGCGCTTGGACAGGGCCAGATACGCAGTATTTT
V gene: TRBV28; J gene: TRBJ1-2; clone size: once; D gene: .; CDR3 protein: CASSPKNYGYTF; CDR3 DNA: TGTGCCAGCAGCCCTAAAAACTATGGCTACACCTTC
V gene: TRBV28; J gene: TRBJ1-5; clone size: .; D gene: .; CDR3 protein: CASSLVRYRIRSQHF; CDR3 DNA: TGTGCCAGCAGTTTAGTTCGGTACAGGATCAGATCCCAGCATTTT
V gene: TRBV4-1; J gene: TRBJ2-1; clone size: .; D gene: TRBD1; CDR3 protein: CASSQDGDRGMNEQFF; CDR3 DNA: TGCGCCAGCAGCCAAGATGGGGACAGGGGTATGAATGAGCAGTTCTTC
V gene: TRBV19; J gene: TRBJ2-1; clone size: .; D gene: TRBD2; CDR3 protein: CASSIDLEDGTSGFGEQFF; CDR3 DNA: TGTGCCAGTAGTATAGATCTAGAGGACGGGACTAGTGGATTCGGCGAGCAGTTCTTC
V gene: TRBV7-9; J gene: TRBJ2-7; clone size: .; D gene: TRBD2; CDR3 protein: CASSLRGDSLYEQYF; CDR3 DNA: TGTGCCAGCAGCCTCCGGGGGGATTCGCTGTACGAGCAGTACTTC
V gene: TRBV20-1; J gene: TRBJ1-2; clone size: .; D gene: .; CDR3 protein: CSANRDYGYTF; CDR3 DNA: TGCAGTGCTAACAGGGACTATGGCTACACCTTC
V gene: TRBV5-6; J gene: TRBJ2-7; clone size: .; D gene: .; CDR3 protein: CASSSPGTGAYEQYF; CDR3 DNA: TGTGCCAGCAGCTCCCCCGGGACTGGCGCCTACGAGCAGTACTTC
V gene: TRBV27; J gene: TRBJ2-4; clone size: .; D gene: .; CDR3 protein: CASSFIQGGKNIQYF; CDR3 DNA: TGTGCCAGCAGTTTCATACAGGGCGGGAAAAACATTCAGTACTTC
V gene: TRBV7-2; J gene: TRBJ2-3; clone size: .; D gene: .; CDR3 protein: CASSLDYSTDTQYF; CDR3 DNA: TGTGCCAGCAGCTTGGACTATAGCACAGATACGCAGTATTTT
V gene: TRBV5-5; J gene: TRBJ1-2; clone size: .; D gene: .; CDR3 protein: CASSLVGLKSYGYTF; CDR3 DNA: TGTGCCAGCAGCTTGGTGGGGCTGAAATCCTATGGCTACACCTTC
V gene: TRBV7-9; J gene: TRBJ1-2; clone size: .; D gene: .; CDR3 protein: CASSLVGHGATFNYGYTF; CDR3 DNA: TGTGCCAGCAGCTTAGTGGGACATGGAGCGACGTTTAACTATGGCTACACCTTC
V gene: TRBV20-1; J gene: TRBJ1-1; clone size: .; D gene: .; CDR3 protein: CSAQTGTAFF; CDR3 DNA: TGCAGTGCTCAGACGGGTACAGCTTTCTTT
V gene: TRBV10-3; J gene: TRBJ2-1; clone size: .; D gene: TRBD2; CDR3 protein: CAISEPGTSGDNEQFF; CDR3 DNA: TGTGCCATCAGTGAACCCGGGACTAGCGGTGACAATGAGCAGTTCTTC
V gene: TRBV30; J gene: TRBJ2-3; clone size: .; D gene: TRBD2; CDR3 protein: CAWSLFRTSGRAGADTQYF; CDR3 DNA: TGTGCCTGGAGCCTTTTTCGGACTAGCGGGAGGGCCGGGGCAGATACGCAGTATTTT
V gene: TRBV27; J gene: TRBJ1-2; clone size: .; D gene: TRBD1; CDR3 protein: CASRTGATNYGYTF; CDR3 DNA: TGTGCCAGCAGGACAGGGGCTACTAACTATGGCTACACCTTC
V gene: TRBV28; J gene: TRBJ2-5; clone size: .; D gene: TRBD2; CDR3 protein: CASSSLAGVGETQYF; CDR3 DNA: TGTGCCAGCAGTTCCCTAGCGGGAGTAGGGGAGACCCAGTACTTC
V gene: TRBV12-3/TRBV12-4; J gene: TRBJ1-3; clone size: .; D gene: TRBD1; CDR3 protein: CASRTGEQNTIYF; CDR3 DNA: TGTGCCAGCAGGACAGGGGAGCAAAACACCATATATTTT
V gene: TRBV5-8; J gene: TRBJ1-4; clone size: .; D gene: TRBD1; CDR3 protein: CASSLPNRGEKLFF; CDR3 DNA: TGTGCCAGCAGCTTGCCTAACAGGGGTGAAAAACTGTTTTTT
V gene: TRBV29-1; J gene: TRBJ1-1; clone size: .; D gene: TRBD1; CDR3 protein: CSVVPLTGESQAFF; CDR3 DNA: TGCAGCGTTGTTCCTTTGACAGGGGAGTCCCAAGCTTTCTTT
V gene: TRBV29-1; J gene: TRBJ2-7; clone size: .; D gene: .; CDR3 protein: CSVEAQASYEQYF; CDR3 DNA: TGCAGCGTTGAGGCGCAGGCCTCCTACGAGCAGTACTTC
V gene: TRBV20-1; J gene: TRBJ2-1; clone size: .; D gene: TRBD2; CDR3 protein: CSASVPGLAGGYNEQFF; CDR3 DNA: TGCAGTGCTAGTGTCCCGGGACTAGCGGGAGGCTACAATGAGCAGTTCTTC
V gene: TRBV4-2; J gene: TRBJ1-4; clone size: .; D gene: TRBD1; CDR3 protein: CASSQVQGAEDEKLFF; CDR3 DNA: TGTGCCAGCAGCCAGGTCCAGGGGGCGGAGGATGAAAAACTGTTTTTT
V gene: TRBV4-1; J gene: TRBJ1-3; clone size: .; D gene: .; CDR3 protein: CASSQPTGPSSGNTIYF; CDR3 DNA: TGCGCCAGCAGCCAACCTACTGGGCCGAGCTCTGGAAACACCATATATTTT
V gene: TRBV5-6; J gene: TRBJ1-1; clone size: .; D gene: TRBD1; CDR3 protein: CASSSTGQAGGYTEAFF; CDR3 DNA: TGTGCCAGCAGTTCAACCGGACAGGCGGGGGGTTACACTGAAGCTTTCTTT